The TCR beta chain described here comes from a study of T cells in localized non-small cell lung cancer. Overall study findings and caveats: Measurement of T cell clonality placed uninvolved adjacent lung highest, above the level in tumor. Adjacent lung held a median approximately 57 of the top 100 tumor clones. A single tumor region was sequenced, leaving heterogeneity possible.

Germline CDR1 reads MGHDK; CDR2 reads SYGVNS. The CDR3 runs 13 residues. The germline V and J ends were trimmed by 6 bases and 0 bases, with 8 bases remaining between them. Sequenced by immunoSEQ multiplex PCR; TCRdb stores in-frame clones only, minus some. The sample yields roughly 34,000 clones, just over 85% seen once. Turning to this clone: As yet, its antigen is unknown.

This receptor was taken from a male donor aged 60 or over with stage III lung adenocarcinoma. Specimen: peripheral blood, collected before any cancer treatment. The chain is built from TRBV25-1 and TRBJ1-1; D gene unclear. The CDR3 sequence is CASSSRLNTEAFF. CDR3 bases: TGTGCCAGCAGCTCCCGATTGAACACTGAAGCTTTCTTT.